This entry lists 15 T cell receptor beta chains sequenced from one sample in a study of monozygotic twins with inflammatory bowel disease (dated by TCRdb to between 2018 and 2021). Preparation of the library involved 5' RACE. TCRdb records Illumina HiSeq 2500 as the sequencer. TCRdb reprocessed the public reads and reports one entry per CDR3 protein sequence, without DNA. The sample's table lists a count of approximately 200,000 distinct CDR3 sequences. Roughly 7.5% of the sample is taken by the ten largest. The sequenced sample consisted of blood. The receptors originated from a human donor with ulcerative colitis or Crohn's disease, or a healthy co-twin of an affected twin (not recorded which).

The rearrangement uses TRBV7-9 and TRBJ1-4; absent DNA, TCRdb's TRBD1 call cannot be checked. The CDR3 sequence is 15 residues long. Germline loops: CDR1 SEHNR, CDR2 FQNEAQ (reference sequence). CDR3 loop: CASSFARDTGEKLFF.

This chain uses TRBV12-3 or TRBV12-4 with TRBJ2-2. The CDR3 runs 15 residues. CDR3 residues: CASSPTQANTGELFF.

This chain connects TRBV27 to TRBJ2-2. This CDR3 region has 15 residues. The germline V gene has CDR1 MNHEY and CDR2 SMNVEV (reference sequence). The CDR3 is CASSLSLAWAGELFF.

The chain links TRBV15 to TRBJ2-3; TCRdb's assignment of TRBD2 cannot be checked, as there is no DNA. The CDR3 has 16 amino acids. Germline CDR1 and CDR2: LNHNV and YYDKDF (reference sequence). The CDR3 loop reads CATSSPDYSTADTQYF. The whole variable domain, filled in from reference TRBV15 and TRBJ2-3, reads DAMVIQNPRYQVTQFGKPVTLSCSQTLNHNVMYWYQQKSSQAPKLLFHYYDKDFNNEADTPDNFQSRRPNTSFCFLDIRSPGLGDTAMYLCATSSPDYSTADTQYFGPGTRLTVL.

The chain joins TRBV4-3 to TRBJ1-1. Looked up from germline, CDR1 is LGHNA and CDR2 is YSLEER. This CDR3 region has 13 residues. CDR3 protein: CASSRDSNTEAFF.

The gene calls are TRBV11-2 and TRBJ1-1; TCRdb names TRBD1, which stays unverified in the absence of DNA. CDR1 and CDR2 from the germline V gene are SGHAT and FQNNGV. The CDR3 has 18 amino acids. The CDR3 is CASSKGFGQGTLNTEAFF.

This chain links TRBV20-1 with TRBJ2-7. The CDR3 runs to 13 residues. The V gene's germline CDR1 is DFQATT and CDR2 SNEGSKA (reference sequence). The CDR3 sequence is CSASETSTYEQYF.

The rearrangement joins TRBV5-1 to TRBJ1-2; no DNA is available, so the TRBD1 call from TCRdb remains unchecked. The CDR3 totals 14 residues. Per the germline V gene, CDR1 is SGHRS and CDR2 is YFSETQ. The CDR3 sequence is CASSLGQPFYGYTF.

The chain carries TRBV7-2 and TRBJ2-2; TCRdb's D call, TRBD2, is unchecked because there is no DNA. CDR3 size: 14 residues. The germline CDR1 and CDR2 sequences are SGHTA and FQGNSA. The chain's CDR3 is CATILRLRPGELFF.

V and J are TRBV4-1 and TRBJ2-3. Germline CDR1 and CDR2: MGHRA and YSYEKL. The CDR3 has 11 amino acids. CDR3 protein: CASTSGDTQYF.

CDR3 sequence: CASSIRTGTEAFF. The chain employs TRBV11-3 and TRBJ1-1. This CDR3 is built from 13 residues. CDR1 and CDR2 (germline): SGHNT, YENEEA.

This chain connects TRBV11-2 to TRBJ2-3; as DNA is missing, the TRBD2 call by TCRdb cannot be tested. The V gene's germline CDR1 is SGHAT and CDR2 FQNNGV. The CDR3 length is 16 residues. Here the CDR3 reads CASSQLAGHSTDTQYF.

The CDR3 spells CASSAGLTETQYF. The chain combines TRBV5-1 with TRBJ2-5; the D call from TCRdb, TRBD2, cannot be confirmed without DNA. Germline V gene sequence: CDR1 SGHRS, CDR2 YFSETQ. This CDR3 spans 13 amino acids. Supplemented by reference TRBV5-1 and TRBJ2-5, the full variable domain reads KAGVTQTPRYLIKTRGQQVTLSCSPISGHRSVSWYQQTPGQGLQFLFEYFSETQRNKGNFPGRFSGRQFSNSRSEMNVSTLELGDSALYLCASSAGLTETQYFGPGTRLLVL.

The chain uses TRBV30 and TRBJ2-3; TCRdb designates TRBD2, a call that cannot be tested without DNA. Germline V gene data show CDR1 as GTSNPN and CDR2 as SVGIG (reference sequence). This CDR3 comprises 12 residues. The CDR3 loop is CAWSPDWTAQYF.

The V gene is TRBV7-9, the J gene TRBJ1-2; the TCRdb D gene call, TRBD1, has no DNA to confirm it. Germline values: CDR1 SEHNR, CDR2 FQNEAQ (reference sequence). The CDR3 is 15 residues long. The chain's CDR3 is CASSFTGGLNYGYTF.